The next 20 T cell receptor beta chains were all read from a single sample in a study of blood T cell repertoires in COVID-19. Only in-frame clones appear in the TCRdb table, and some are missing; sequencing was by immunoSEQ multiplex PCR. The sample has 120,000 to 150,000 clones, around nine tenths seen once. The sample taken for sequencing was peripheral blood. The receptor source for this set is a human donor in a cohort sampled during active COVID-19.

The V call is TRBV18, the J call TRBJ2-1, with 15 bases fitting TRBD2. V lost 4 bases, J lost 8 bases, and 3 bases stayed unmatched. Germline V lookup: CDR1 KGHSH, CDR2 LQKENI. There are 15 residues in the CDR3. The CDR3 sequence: CASSRGLAGGDEQFF. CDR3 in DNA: TGTGCCAGCTCACGGGGACTAGCGGGGGGCGATGAGCAGTTCTTC.

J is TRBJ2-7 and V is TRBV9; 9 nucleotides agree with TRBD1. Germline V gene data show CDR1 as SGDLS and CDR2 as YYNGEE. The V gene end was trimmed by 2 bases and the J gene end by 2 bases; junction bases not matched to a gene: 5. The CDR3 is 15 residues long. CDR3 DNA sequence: TGTGCCAGCAGCGTTGGGACAGGGTACGCCTACGAGCAGTACTTC. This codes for CASSVGTGYAYEQYF.

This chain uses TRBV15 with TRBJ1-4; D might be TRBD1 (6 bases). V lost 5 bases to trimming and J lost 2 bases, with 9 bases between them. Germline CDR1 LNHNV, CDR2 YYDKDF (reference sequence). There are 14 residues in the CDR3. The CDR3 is CATSGQRTNEKLFF. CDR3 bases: TGTGCCACCAGCGGACAGAGGACTAATGAAAAACTGTTTTTT.

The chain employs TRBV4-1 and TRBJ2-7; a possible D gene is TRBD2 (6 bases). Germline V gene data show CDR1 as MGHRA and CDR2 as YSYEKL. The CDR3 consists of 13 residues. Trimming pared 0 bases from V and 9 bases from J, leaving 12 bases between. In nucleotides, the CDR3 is TGCGCCAGCAGCCAAGATGGCGGCGGGGTGCAGTACTTC. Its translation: CASSQDGGGVQYF.

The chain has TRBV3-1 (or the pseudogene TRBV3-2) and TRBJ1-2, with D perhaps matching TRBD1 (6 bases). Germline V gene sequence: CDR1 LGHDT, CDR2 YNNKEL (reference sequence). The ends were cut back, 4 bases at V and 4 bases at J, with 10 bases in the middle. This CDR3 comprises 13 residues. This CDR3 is CASSPGQFYGYTF. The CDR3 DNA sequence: TGTGCCAGCAGCCCCGGACAGTTCTATGGCTACACCTTC.

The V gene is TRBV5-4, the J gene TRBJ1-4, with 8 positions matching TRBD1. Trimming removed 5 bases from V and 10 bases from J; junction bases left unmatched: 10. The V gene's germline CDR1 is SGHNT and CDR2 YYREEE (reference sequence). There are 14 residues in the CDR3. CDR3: CASRDGQGDGKLFF. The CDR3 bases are TGTGCCAGCAGGGACGGACAGGGCGACGGAAAACTGTTTTTT.

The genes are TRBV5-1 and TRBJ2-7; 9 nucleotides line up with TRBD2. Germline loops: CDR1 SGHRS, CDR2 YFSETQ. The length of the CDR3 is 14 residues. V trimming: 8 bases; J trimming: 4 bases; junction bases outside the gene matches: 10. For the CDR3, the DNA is TGCGCCAGTCAGCGTTCTAGCGGGGCGTACGAGCAGTACTTC. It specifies CASQRSSGAYEQYF.

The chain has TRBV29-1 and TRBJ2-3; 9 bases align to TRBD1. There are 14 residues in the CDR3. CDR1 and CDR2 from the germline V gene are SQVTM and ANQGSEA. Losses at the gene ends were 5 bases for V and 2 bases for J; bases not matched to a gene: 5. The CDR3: CSVTGTGSTDTQYF. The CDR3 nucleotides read TGCAGCGTTACGGGGACAGGGTCCACAGATACGCAGTATTTT.

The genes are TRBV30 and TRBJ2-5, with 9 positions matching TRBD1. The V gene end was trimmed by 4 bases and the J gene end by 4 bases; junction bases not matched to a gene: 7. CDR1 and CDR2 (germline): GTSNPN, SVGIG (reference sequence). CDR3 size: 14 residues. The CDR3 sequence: CAWNPGTGRETQYF. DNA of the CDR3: TGTGCCTGGAATCCCGGGACAGGGCGAGAGACCCAGTACTTC.

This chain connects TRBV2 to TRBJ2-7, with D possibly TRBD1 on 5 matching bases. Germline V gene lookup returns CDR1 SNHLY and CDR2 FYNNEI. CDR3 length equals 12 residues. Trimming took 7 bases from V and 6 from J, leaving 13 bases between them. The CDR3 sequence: CASTKDTFEQYF. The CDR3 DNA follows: TGTGCCAGCACTAAGGACACGTTCGAGCAGTACTTC.

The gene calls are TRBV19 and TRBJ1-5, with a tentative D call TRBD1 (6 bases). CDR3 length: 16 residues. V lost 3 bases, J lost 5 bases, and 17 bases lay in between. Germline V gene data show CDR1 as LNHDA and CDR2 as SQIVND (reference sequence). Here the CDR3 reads CASSILYGDIYQPQHF. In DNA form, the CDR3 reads TGTGCCAGTAGTATTCTATATGGGGACATCTATCAGCCCCAGCATTTT.

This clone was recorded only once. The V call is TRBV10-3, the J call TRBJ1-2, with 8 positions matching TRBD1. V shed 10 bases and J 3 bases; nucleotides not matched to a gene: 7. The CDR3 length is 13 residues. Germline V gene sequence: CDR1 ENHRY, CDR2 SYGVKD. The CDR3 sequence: CATRTGSDYGYTF. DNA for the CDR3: TGTGCCACGAGGACAGGGAGTGACTATGGCTACACCTTC.

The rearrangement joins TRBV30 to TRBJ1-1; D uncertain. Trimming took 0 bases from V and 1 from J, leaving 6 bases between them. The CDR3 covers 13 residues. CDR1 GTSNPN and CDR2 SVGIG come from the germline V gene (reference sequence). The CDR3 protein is CAWSVPGNTEAFF. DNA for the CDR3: TGTGCCTGGAGTGTACCGGGGAACACTGAAGCTTTCTTT.

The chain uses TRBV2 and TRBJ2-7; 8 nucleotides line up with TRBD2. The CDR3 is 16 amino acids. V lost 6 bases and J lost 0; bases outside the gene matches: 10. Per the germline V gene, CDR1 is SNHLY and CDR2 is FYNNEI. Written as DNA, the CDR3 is TGTGCCAGCAGAGCCAAACTAGCGGACGACTCCTACGAGCAGTACTTC. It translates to CASRAKLADDSYEQYF.

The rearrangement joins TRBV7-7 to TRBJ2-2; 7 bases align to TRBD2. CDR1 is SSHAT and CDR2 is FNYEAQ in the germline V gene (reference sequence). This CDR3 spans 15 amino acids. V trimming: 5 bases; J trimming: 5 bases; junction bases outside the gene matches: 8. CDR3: CASSPWARGTGELFF. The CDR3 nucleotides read TGTGCCAGCAGCCCCTGGGCGCGGGGGACCGGGGAGCTGTTTTTT.

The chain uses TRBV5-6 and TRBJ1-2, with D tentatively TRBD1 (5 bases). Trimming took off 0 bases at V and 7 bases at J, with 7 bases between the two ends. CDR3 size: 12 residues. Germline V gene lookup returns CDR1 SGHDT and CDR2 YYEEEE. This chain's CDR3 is CASSLGGLGYTF. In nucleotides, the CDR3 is TGTGCCAGCAGCTTGGGGGGCCTTGGCTACACCTTC.

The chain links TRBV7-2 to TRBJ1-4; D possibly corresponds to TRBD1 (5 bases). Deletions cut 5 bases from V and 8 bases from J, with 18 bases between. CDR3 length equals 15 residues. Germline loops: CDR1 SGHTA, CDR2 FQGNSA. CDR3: CASSPPGPKSEKLFF. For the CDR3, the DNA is TGTGCCAGCAGCCCCCCAGGGCCGAAGAGCGAAAAACTGTTTTTT.

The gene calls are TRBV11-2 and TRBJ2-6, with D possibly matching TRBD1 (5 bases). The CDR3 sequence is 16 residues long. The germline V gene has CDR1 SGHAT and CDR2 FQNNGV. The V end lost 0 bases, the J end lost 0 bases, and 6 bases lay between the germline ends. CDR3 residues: CASSLDRGSGANVLTF. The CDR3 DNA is TGTGCCAGCAGCTTAGATAGGGGCTCTGGGGCCAACGTCCTGACTTTC. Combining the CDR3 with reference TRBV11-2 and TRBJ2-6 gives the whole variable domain EAGVAQSPRYKIIEKRQSVAFWCNPISGHATLYWYQQILGQGPKLLIQFQNNGVVDDSQLPKDRFSAERLKGVDSTLKIQPAKLEDSAVYLCASSLDRGSGANVLTFGAGSRLTVL.

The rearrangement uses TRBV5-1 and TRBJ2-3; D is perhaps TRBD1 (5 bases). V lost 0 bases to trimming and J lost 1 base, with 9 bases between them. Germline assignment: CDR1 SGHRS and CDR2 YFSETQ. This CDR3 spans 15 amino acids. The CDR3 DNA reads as TGCGCCAGCAGCTTGGAGGCAGGGCGCACAGATACGCAGTATTTT. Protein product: CASSLEAGRTDTQYF.

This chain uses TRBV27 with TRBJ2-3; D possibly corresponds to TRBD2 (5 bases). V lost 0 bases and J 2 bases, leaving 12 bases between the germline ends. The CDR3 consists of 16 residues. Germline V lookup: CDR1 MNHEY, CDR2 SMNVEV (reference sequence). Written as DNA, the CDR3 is TGTGCCAGCAGTTTATCGGCGGGCTCAATCACAGATACGCAGTATTTT. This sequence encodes CASSLSAGSITDTQYF.